This TCR beta chain was retrieved from a study of PD-1 blockade in classical Hodgkin lymphoma. J was trimmed by 8 bases and V by 2 bases; bases with no gene match: 14. Germline-derived CDR1 and CDR2 are SNHLY and FYNNEI. CDR3 length: 16 amino acids. Regarding this clone: Its cognate antigen is unknown.

Libraries were prepared by immunoSEQ multiplex PCR; TCRdb keeps only in-frame clonotypes and omits some of them. The table lists 50,000 or so clones, 90% of them singletons. Time point defined: cycle 4 day 1 (C4D1), after 6 weeks of nivolumab. All patients relapsed after autologous stem cell transplantation, and brentuximab vedotin exposure varied. Study-level points and caveats: Complete responders showed a baseline diversity that resembled the diversity of newly diagnosed patients. By C4D1, diversity of CD4+ TCRs had risen significantly, whereas that of CD8+ TCRs had not. Compared with healthy donors, newly diagnosed patients reportedly showed lower baseline TCR diversity.

This TCR was recovered from a human donor with classical Hodgkin lymphoma. The starting material was peripheral blood mononuclear cells (PBMCs), obtained before the fourth cycle of nivolumab. The rearrangement uses TRBV2 and TRBJ1-2; the match to TRBD1 covers 7 bases. The CDR3 sequence: CASSEFIGQELEGYTF. As DNA, the CDR3 is TGTGCCAGCAGTGAATTCATAGGACAGGAGCTAGAAGGCTACACCTTC.